The source of this T cell receptor (beta chain) is a study of blood T cell repertoires in COVID-19. Study overall: Donors in the United States, Italy and Spain gave samples during acute or convalescent COVID-19. T cells, B-cell-depleted T cells, or PBMCs provided the cDNA or gDNA that served as material.

In its sample, this clone was seen a few times. V was clipped by 3 bases and J by 2 bases, with 7 bases between them. CDR1 is KGHDR, CDR2 SFDVKD, per germline. The CDR3 is 14 amino acids. Cohort 3 donors were reported recovered after two negative PCRs, clearance, or symptom resolution. TCRdb's copy holds only in-frame clones and misses some; the assay was immunoSEQ multiplex PCR. The profile shows approximately 160,000 clones, less than 90% of them singletons. The chain links TRBV24-1 to TRBJ1-5; no clear D. The source of this sequence is a woman aged 50 to 60 who had recovered from COVID-19. The sequencing sample was made of PBMCs or T cells enriched from blood (not recorded which). The CDR3 loop reads CATSDPLRNQPQHF. The CDR3 DNA follows: TGTGCCACCAGTGATCCCCTTCGCAATCAGCCCCAGCATTTT.